The 29 T cell receptor beta chains presented below share a single source sample, sequenced in a study of cytomegalovirus exposure and HLA in healthy donors. Primers for the PCR totalled 60 Vbeta and 13 Jbeta. Assay: immunoSEQ multiplex PCR; the TCRdb copy retains only in-frame clones and omits some. There are about 97,000 clones in the sample; under 80% occur only once, and around 4.1% lies in the top ten. Source material: PBMCs. Receptors originate from a man aged 40-55 years in good health and CMV-seronegative.

The chain recombines TRBV6-1 with TRBJ2-7; 9 positions agree with TRBD1. V was clipped by 8 bases and J by 7 bases; unmatched bases: 15. This CDR3 has 15 residues. Germline loops: CDR1 MNHNS, CDR2 SASEGT. The CDR3 protein is CASAIEDRGTGEQYV. The DNA of the CDR3 is TGTGCCAGCGCCATTGAGGACAGGGGTACGGGAGAGCAGTACGTC.

The V gene is TRBV5-1, the J gene TRBJ1-1; 7 bases match TRBD1. The CDR3 runs 13 residues. Germline CDR1 reads SGHRS; CDR2 reads YFSETQ. V was pared by 5 bases and J by 6 bases, with 7 bases of the junction left unmatched. The CDR3 DNA reads TGCGCCAGCAGACTTGACAGGGCGTCTGAAGCTTTCTTT. Translating it yields CASRLDRASEAFF.

J is TRBJ2-2 and V is TRBV5-1, with D unresolved. The CDR3 runs to 15 residues. CDR1 SGHRS and CDR2 YFSETQ come from the germline V gene. Trimming pared 4 bases from V and 5 bases from J, leaving 15 bases between. CDR3 nucleotides: TGCGCCAGCAGCGCAGGCCCCAAGTGGACCGGGGAGCTGTTTTTT. It encodes CASSAGPKWTGELFF.

V usage is TRBV5-1 and J usage is TRBJ2-3, with D hard to call. CDR3 size: 14 residues. Trimming removed 0 bases at V and 2 bases at J, with 7 bases between. Germline CDR1 SGHRS, CDR2 YFSETQ. The CDR3 region has the DNA TGCGCCAGCAGCTTGGGGCGGAACACAGATACGCAGTATTTT. This gives the protein CASSLGRNTDTQYF.

The chain is built from TRBV5-1 and TRBJ2-1; 10 nucleotides agree with TRBD2. Germline V gene data show CDR1 as SGHRS and CDR2 as YFSETQ. After removal of 4 bases from V and 0 bases from J, the junction contained 19 bases not matched to a gene. The CDR3 runs to 21 residues. The CDR3 DNA reads TGCGCCAGCAGCCAAGACAATACTAGCGGGGCAGCTTACAGCTCCTACAATGAGCAGTTCTTC. It yields the protein CASSQDNTSGAAYSSYNEQFF.

V usage is TRBV27 and J usage is TRBJ2-1, with 11 bases aligning to TRBD2. The CDR3 totals 13 residues. V trimming: 8 bases; J trimming: 7 bases; junction bases outside the gene matches: 4. Germline V gene lookup returns CDR1 MNHEY and CDR2 SMNVEV (reference sequence). The CDR3 reads CASHSGGANEQFF. Here the CDR3 DNA reads TGTGCCAGCCATAGCGGGGGGGCGAATGAGCAGTTCTTC.

The chain employs TRBV6-1 and TRBJ2-7, with 11 bases lining up with TRBD1. CDR3 length equals 13 residues. J was trimmed by 2 bases and V by 6 bases; bases with no gene match: 0. Per germline, CDR1 MNHNS and CDR2 SASEGT. Written as DNA, the CDR3 is TGTGCCAGCAGGGGACAGGGGGCCTACGAGCAGTACGTC. As protein: CASRGQGAYEQYV.

The table lists this clone with a count of one. The V gene is TRBV5-1, the J gene TRBJ2-5; maybe TRBD1 (5 bases). The CDR3 is made up of 15 amino acids. Looked up from germline, CDR1 is SGHRS and CDR2 is YFSETQ. V was trimmed by 0 bases and J by 5 bases, leaving 14 bases between them. CDR3 sequence reads: CASSLGGRVRETQYF. As DNA, the CDR3 is TGCGCCAGCAGCTTGGGGGGCAGGGTGCGGGAGACCCAGTACTTC.

J is TRBJ2-5 and V is TRBV7-9, with D possibly TRBD2 on 6 matching bases. CDR3 size: 13 residues. Germline V CDR1 and CDR2: SEHNR, FQNEAQ (reference sequence). Trimming cost V 1 base and J 4 bases, with 7 bases left between them. The CDR3, as DNA: TGTGCCAGCAGCTTAGTGGGAGGAGAGACCCAGTACTTC. It encodes CASSLVGGETQYF.

The chain has TRBV7-2 and TRBJ1-5; D is undetermined. The V gene's germline CDR1 is SGHTA and CDR2 FQGNSA. V gave up 1 base and J gave up 7 bases, with 5 bases separating them. The length of the CDR3 is 12 residues. The CDR3 loop is CASSLDGQPQHF. The CDR3 nucleotides read TGTGCCAGCAGCTTAGATGGCCAGCCCCAGCATTTT. Drawing the rest from reference TRBV7-2 and TRBJ1-5, the complete variable domain is GAGVSQSPSNKVTEKGKDVELRCDPISGHTALYWYRQSLGQGLEFLIYFQGNSAPDKSGLPSDRFSAERTGGSVSTLTIQRTQQEDSAVYLCASSLDGQPQHFGDGTRLSIL.

The rearrangement links TRBV7-2 to TRBJ1-1, with a tentative D call TRBD1 (5 bases). The germline V gene has CDR1 SGHTA and CDR2 FQGNSA. This CDR3 comprises 14 residues. V was cut by 3 bases and J by 1 base, with 9 bases left in between. CDR3: CASSFGGENTEAFF. CDR3 DNA sequence: TGTGCCAGCAGCTTCGGGGGAGAGAACACTGAAGCTTTCTTT.

The V gene is TRBV15, the J gene TRBJ2-3; maybe TRBD2 (5 bases). The CDR3 runs to 17 residues. The germline gives CDR1 LNHNV, CDR2 YYDKDF (reference sequence). V was pared by 3 bases and J by 2 bases, with 18 bases between. CDR3 loop: CATSRKRGLANTDTQYF. The CDR3 DNA reads as TGTGCCACCAGCAGGAAAAGAGGGCTGGCCAACACAGATACGCAGTATTTT.

The table lists this clone with a few counts. V and J are TRBV4-1 and TRBJ2-1; 10 bases line up with TRBD2. Germline CDR1 is MGHRA and CDR2 is YSYEKL. V shed 5 bases, J shed 8 bases, and the junction held 9 bases outside the gene matches. The CDR3 has 15 residues. The CDR3 coding sequence is TGCGCCAGCAGCTTAAATAGCGGGGGGCCCGATGAGCAGTTCTTC. Amino acid sequence: CASSLNSGGPDEQFF.

V is TRBV5-6 and J is TRBJ2-5; 8 nucleotides match TRBD1. Losses at the gene ends were 0 bases for V and 3 bases for J; bases not matched to a gene: 10. The CDR3 runs to 17 residues. Germline values: CDR1 SGHDT, CDR2 YYEEEE. Here the CDR3 DNA reads TGTGCCAGCAGCTTGGATGGCTGGGCAGGGGGCAAAGAGACCCAGTACTTC. It is translated as CASSLDGWAGGKETQYF.

In this sample, this clone turned up a few times. Compared with germline, one end of the junction differs, possibly owing to a read error. The chain carries TRBV7-9 and TRBJ1-1; no firm D call. The germline V gene has CDR1 SEHNR and CDR2 FQNEAQ (reference sequence). The CDR3 is 11 amino acids. CDR3 DNA sequence: TGTTCCAGCAGCCTATGGGCCGAAGCTTTCTTT. Its translation: CSSSLWAEAFF. The full variable domain, its missing parts supplied by reference TRBV7-9 and TRBJ1-1, is DTGVSQNPRHKITKRGQNVTFRCDPISEHNRLYWYRQTLGQGPEFLTYFQNEAQLEKSRLLSDRFSAERPKGSFSTLEIQRTEQGDSAMYLCSSSLWAEAFFGQGTRLTVV.

The chain employs TRBV14 and TRBJ2-3; D perhaps matches TRBD2 (6 bases). The V and J ends lost 4 bases and 6 bases respectively, with 17 bases between them. There are 15 residues in the CDR3. Germline values: CDR1 SGHDN, CDR2 FVKESK. The CDR3 spells CASSRQRAGGDTQYF. The CDR3 DNA follows: TGTGCCAGCAGCCGTCAGAGGGCCGGAGGGGATACGCAGTATTTT. Looking up the rest from reference TRBV14 and TRBJ2-3 gives the full variable domain: EAGVTQFPSHSVIEKGQTVTLRCDPISGHDNLYWYRRVMGKEIKFLLHFVKESKQDESGMPNNRFLAERTGGTYSTLKVQPAELEDSGVYFCASSRQRAGGDTQYFGPGTRLTVL.

The DNA of the CDR3 is TGTGCCAGCAGCTTATATCTAGCGGAACAAGAGACCCAGTACTTC. Amino acids: CASSLYLAEQETQYF. The gene calls are TRBV11-2 and TRBJ2-5; 7 bases fit TRBD2. Germline lookup yields CDR1 SGHAT and CDR2 FQNNGV. Trimming cost V 2 bases and J 2 bases; bases outside gene matches: 5. CDR3 length: 15 residues. Variable domain in full (rest from reference TRBV11-2 and TRBJ2-5): EAGVAQSPRYKIIEKRQSVAFWCNPISGHATLYWYQQILGQGPKLLIQFQNNGVVDDSQLPKDRFSAERLKGVDSTLKIQPAKLEDSAVYLCASSLYLAEQETQYFGPGTRLLVL.

The rearrangement joins TRBV7-9 to TRBJ2-2; possible D gene TRBD1, 6 bases. Germline values: CDR1 SEHNR, CDR2 FQNEAQ (reference sequence). With 7 bases removed from V and 0 bases from J, the gap between germline ends came to 18 bases. There are 17 residues in the CDR3. The CDR3 here is CASTQYGQSTNTGELFF. CDR3 in DNA: TGTGCCAGCACCCAATACGGACAGTCTACGAACACCGGGGAGCTGTTTTTT.

This sequence joins TRBV6-1 and TRBJ2-3, with TRBD1 as a possible D gene (6 bases). CDR1 MNHNS and CDR2 SASEGT come from the germline V gene. V was clipped by 3 bases and J by 4 bases, with 11 bases between them. This CDR3 has 14 residues. The CDR3 DNA reads as TGTGCCAGCAGTGATGTACAGGGAGCAGATACGCAGTATTTT. This gives the protein CASSDVQGADTQYF.

The chain is built from TRBV2 and TRBJ2-2; 10 bases are shared with TRBD2. Germline V lookup: CDR1 SNHLY, CDR2 FYNNEI. The CDR3 extends over 16 amino acids. V shed 1 base, J shed 6 bases, and the junction held 5 bases outside the gene matches. Here the CDR3 reads CASSEGSGGVPGELFF. The CDR3 DNA reads as TGTGCCAGCAGTGAAGGAAGCGGGGGGGTTCCCGGGGAGCTGTTTTTT. The full variable domain, completed using reference TRBV2 and TRBJ2-2, is EPEVTQTPSHQVTQMGQEVILRCVPISNHLYFYWYRQILGQKVEFLVSFYNNEISEKSEIFDDQFSVERPDGSNFTLKIRSTKLEDSAMYFCASSEGSGGVPGELFFGEGSRLTVL.

Regarding this clone: A far more abundant clone sits one base away, making this likely a read error. This sample includes further DNA sequences coding for the same CDR3. The chain recombines TRBV5-4 with TRBJ1-5; the D gene is possibly TRBD1 (5 bases). The CDR3 runs to 16 residues. V lost 4 bases and J lost 5, with 19 bases in between. Per the germline V gene, CDR1 is SGHNT and CDR2 is YYREEE (reference sequence). The CDR3 spells CASSQDPRERDQPQHF. CDR3 nucleotide sequence: TGTGCCAGCAGCCAAGATCCCAGGGAACGGGATCAGCCCCAGCATTTT.

This clone was seen only a few times. In DNA, the CDR3 is TGTGCCAGCAGCTTAGGTGCCAGGGTCAGTCGGGATGGCTACACCTTC. Amino acids: CASSLGARVSRDGYTF. The chain recombines TRBV11-2 with TRBJ1-2; D is perhaps TRBD1 (5 bases). Trimming took 1 base from V and 6 from J, leaving 18 bases between them. The CDR3 has 16 residues. From germline, CDR1 is SGHAT and CDR2 FQNNGV.

This chain connects TRBV5-1 to TRBJ2-1; 11 positions match TRBD2. This CDR3 is built from 16 residues. With V trimmed by 4 bases and J by 8 bases, 11 bases remained unmatched. From germline, CDR1 is SGHRS and CDR2 YFSETQ. The CDR3 sequence: CASSPGGSGGGYEQFF. The CDR3, as DNA: TGCGCCAGCAGCCCCGGAGGTAGCGGGGGGGGTTATGAGCAGTTCTTC.

This chain links TRBV5-4 with TRBJ2-5, with 9 bases lining up with TRBD2. This CDR3 is built from 15 residues. J lost 6 bases, V lost 4 bases, and 10 bases had no gene match. The germline gives CDR1 SGHNT, CDR2 YYREEE (reference sequence). The DNA for the CDR3 is TGTGCCAGCAGCCTGGAATTTAGCGGGGGAAAGACCCAGTACTTC. It encodes CASSLEFSGGKTQYF.

The V call is TRBV9, the J call TRBJ2-1, with a possible D match to TRBD1 (5 bases). CDR3 size: 14 residues. Trimming stripped 0 bases from V and 8 bases from J, with 12 bases between. Germline values: CDR1 SGDLS, CDR2 YYNGEE. In DNA, the CDR3 is TGTGCCAGCAGCGTAGTTTCGTTAGGGGATGAGCAGTTCTTC. Protein: CASSVVSLGDEQFF.

The V call is TRBV13, the J call TRBJ2-5, with TRBD1 matching over 8 bases. CDR1 is PRHDT and CDR2 is FYEKMQ in the germline V gene (reference sequence). CDR3 length: 14 residues. V dropped 2 bases and J dropped 2; count of bases not matched to a gene: 1. Written as DNA, the CDR3 is TGTGCCAGCAGCTTAAGGGACAGGCAAGAGACCCAGTACTTC. Translated, it gives CASSLRDRQETQYF.

The chain uses TRBV28 and TRBJ2-7, with TRBD1 identical over 8 bases. The V segment lost 3 bases and the J segment 4 bases; nucleotides outside the gene matches: 8. The CDR3 extends over 15 amino acids. CDR1 MDHEN and CDR2 SYDVKM come from the germline V gene. The CDR3 is CASSFSGTGRYEQYV. The CDR3 DNA follows: TGTGCCAGCAGTTTTTCCGGGACAGGCAGGTACGAGCAGTACGTC.

Concerning this clone itself: Other DNA sequences in the sample encode the same CDR3. This chain joins TRBV6-6 and TRBJ1-6; 8 bases match TRBD1. J gave up 6 bases and V 5 bases, and 6 bases lay outside the gene matches. The CDR3 length is 15 residues. The germline CDR1 and CDR2 sequences are MNHNY and SVGAGI (reference sequence). The CDR3 region is CASSPGQGFNSPLHF. CDR3 nucleotides: TGTGCCAGCAGTCCTGGACAGGGCTTTAATTCACCCCTCCACTTT.

V and J are TRBV28 and TRBJ1-2; 12 nucleotides line up with TRBD1. Trimming at V came to 6 bases and at J to 0 bases, leaving 2 bases not matched to a gene. The germline gives CDR1 MDHEN, CDR2 SYDVKM. The CDR3 is 15 residues long. In DNA, the CDR3 is TGTGCCAGCAGGGGACAGGGGGCTACTAACTATGGCTACACCTTC. This translates into CASRGQGATNYGYTF.